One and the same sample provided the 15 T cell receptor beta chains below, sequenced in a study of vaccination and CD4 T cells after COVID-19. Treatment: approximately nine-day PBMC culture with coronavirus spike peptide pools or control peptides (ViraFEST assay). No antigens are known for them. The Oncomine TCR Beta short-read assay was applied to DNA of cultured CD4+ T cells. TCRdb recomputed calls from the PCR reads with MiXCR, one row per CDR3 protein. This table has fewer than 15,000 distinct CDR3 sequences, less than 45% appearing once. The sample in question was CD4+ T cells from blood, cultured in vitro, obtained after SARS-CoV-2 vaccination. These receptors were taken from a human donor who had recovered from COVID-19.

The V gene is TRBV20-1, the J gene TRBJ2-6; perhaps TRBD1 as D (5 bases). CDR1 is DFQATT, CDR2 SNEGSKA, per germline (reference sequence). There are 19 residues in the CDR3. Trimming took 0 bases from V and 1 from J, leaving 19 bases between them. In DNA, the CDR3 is TGCAGTGCTAGAGACCCCTTGACAGACACCCAGTCTGGGGCCAACGTCCTGACTTTC. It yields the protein CSARDPLTDTQSGANVLTF.

Here the CDR3 reads CSAENHRGVSEKLFF. In DNA form, the CDR3 reads TGCAGTGCAGAAAACCACAGGGGAGTAAGTGAAAAACTGTTTTTT. This chain joins TRBV20-1 and TRBJ1-4; 7 bases line up with TRBD1. The CDR3 covers 15 residues. The trim removed 6 bases at V and 7 bases at J, leaving 14 bases unmatched. Germline V gives CDR1 DFQATT, CDR2 SNEGSKA (reference sequence).

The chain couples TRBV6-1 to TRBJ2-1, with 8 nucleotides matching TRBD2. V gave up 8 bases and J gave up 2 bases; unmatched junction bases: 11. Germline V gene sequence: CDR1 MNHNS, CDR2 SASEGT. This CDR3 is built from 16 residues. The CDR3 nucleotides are TGTGCCAGCTCATATCTAGCGGGCCTAACCTACAATGAGCAGTTCTTC. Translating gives CASSYLAGLTYNEQFF.

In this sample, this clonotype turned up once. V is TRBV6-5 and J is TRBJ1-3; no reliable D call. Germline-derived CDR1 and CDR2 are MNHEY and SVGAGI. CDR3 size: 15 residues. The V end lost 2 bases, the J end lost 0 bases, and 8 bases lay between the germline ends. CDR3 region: CASSYTQDSGNTIYF. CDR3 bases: TGTGCCAGCAGTTACACCCAGGACTCTGGAAACACCATATATTTT.

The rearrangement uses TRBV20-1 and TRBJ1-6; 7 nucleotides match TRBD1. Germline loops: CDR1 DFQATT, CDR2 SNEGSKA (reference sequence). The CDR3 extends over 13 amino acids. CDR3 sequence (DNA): TGCAGCTACGGGACAGACTATAATTCACCCCTCCACTTT. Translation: CSYGTDYNSPLHF.

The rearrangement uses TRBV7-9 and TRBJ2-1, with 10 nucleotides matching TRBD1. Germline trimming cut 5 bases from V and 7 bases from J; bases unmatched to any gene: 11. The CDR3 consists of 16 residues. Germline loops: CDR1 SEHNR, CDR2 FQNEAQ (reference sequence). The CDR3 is CASSPQPGTGENEQFF. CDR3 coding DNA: TGTGCCAGCAGCCCCCAGCCCGGGACAGGGGAGAATGAGCAGTTCTTC.

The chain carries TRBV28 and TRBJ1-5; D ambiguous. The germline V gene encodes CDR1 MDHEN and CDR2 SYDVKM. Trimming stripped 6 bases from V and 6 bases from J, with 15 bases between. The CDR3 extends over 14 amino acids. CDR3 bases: TGTGCCAGCAGCACGAGGGCTGAGGTTCAGCCCCAGCATTTT. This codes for CASSTRAEVQPQHF.

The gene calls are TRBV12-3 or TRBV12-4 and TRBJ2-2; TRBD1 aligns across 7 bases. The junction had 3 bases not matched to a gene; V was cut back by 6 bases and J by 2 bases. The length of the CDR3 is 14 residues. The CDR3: CASRGDRNTGELFF. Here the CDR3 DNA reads TGTGCCAGCAGAGGGGACAGAAACACCGGGGAGCTGTTTTTT.

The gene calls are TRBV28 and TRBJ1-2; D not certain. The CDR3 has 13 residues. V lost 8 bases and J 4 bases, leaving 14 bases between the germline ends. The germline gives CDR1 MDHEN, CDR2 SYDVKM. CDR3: CASLSGLSYGYTF. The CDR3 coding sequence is TGTGCCAGCTTATCAGGACTTAGCTATGGCTACACCTTC.

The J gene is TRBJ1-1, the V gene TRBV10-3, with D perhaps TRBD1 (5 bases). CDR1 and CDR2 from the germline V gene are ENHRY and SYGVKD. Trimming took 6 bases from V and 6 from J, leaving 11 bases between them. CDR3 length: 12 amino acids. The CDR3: CAIRGPGSEAFF. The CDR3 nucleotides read TGTGCCATCAGGGGGCCCGGCTCTGAAGCTTTCTTT.

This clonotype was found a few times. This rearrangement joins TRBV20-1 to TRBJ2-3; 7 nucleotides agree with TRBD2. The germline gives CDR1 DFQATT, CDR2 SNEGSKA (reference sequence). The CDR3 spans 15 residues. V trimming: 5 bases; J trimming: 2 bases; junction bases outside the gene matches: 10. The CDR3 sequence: CSAAMGRGVTDTQYF. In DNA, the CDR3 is TGCAGTGCTGCGATGGGACGGGGGGTCACAGATACGCAGTATTTT.

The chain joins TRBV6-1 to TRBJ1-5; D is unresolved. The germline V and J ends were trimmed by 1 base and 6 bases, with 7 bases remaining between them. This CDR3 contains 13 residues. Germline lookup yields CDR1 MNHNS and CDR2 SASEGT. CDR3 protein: CASSEELFQPQHF. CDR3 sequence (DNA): TGTGCCAGCAGTGAAGAGCTATTTCAGCCCCAGCATTTT.

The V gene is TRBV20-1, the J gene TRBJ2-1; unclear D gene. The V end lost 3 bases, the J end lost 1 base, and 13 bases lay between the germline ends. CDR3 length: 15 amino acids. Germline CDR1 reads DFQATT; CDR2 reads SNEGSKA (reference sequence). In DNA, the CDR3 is TGCAGTGCTAGGCTCCTGCTGGCGTCCTACAATGAGCAGTTCTTC. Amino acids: CSARLLLASYNEQFF.

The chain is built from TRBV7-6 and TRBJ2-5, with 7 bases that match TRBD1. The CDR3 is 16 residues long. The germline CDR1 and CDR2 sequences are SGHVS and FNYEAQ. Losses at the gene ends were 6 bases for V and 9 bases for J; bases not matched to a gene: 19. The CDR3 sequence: CASRQGRGNPRGPQYF. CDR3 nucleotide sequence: TGTGCCAGCAGGCAAGGCAGGGGGAACCCGAGGGGGCCCCAGTACTTC.

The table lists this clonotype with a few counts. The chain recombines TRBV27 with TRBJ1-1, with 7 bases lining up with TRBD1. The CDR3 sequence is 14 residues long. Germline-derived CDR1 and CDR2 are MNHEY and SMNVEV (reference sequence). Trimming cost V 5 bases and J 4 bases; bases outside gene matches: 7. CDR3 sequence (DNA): TGTGCCAGCAGTCCTCGGACAGGTTCCACTGAAGCTTTCTTT. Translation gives CASSPRTGSTEAFF.